Listed below are T cell receptor beta chains from one sample, sequenced in a study of blood T cells in healthy people across ages. TCRdb used MiXCR to reprocess the 5' RACE reads, holding one entry per CDR3 protein. In the table there are fewer than 2,000,000 distinct CDR3 sequences, about 39% of which are singletons. Sequencing was carried out using blood. The receptor source for this set is a human donor in good health. The CDR3 runs from the conserved cysteine through the conserved F or W. The order of the fields is D gene, clone size, J gene, V gene, CDR3 DNA, CDR3 protein. The D gene is left open where the match is weak. Clone size is shown for a subset of rows, as once, few, many or a class of expanded clone.

TRBD2 - TRBJ2-1 TRBV5-1 TGCGCCAGCGATACAGCGGGGGGGCGAAATGAGCAGTTCTTC CASDTAGGRNEQFF
- few TRBJ2-1 TRBV7-9 TGTGCCAGCAGCTTGGGGCAGCCTTACTACAATGAGCAGTTCTTC CASSLGQPYYNEQFF
TRBD1 - TRBJ1-2 TRBV20-1 TGCAGTGCTCCGATTCTCGGGACAGGGAACTATGGCTACACCTTC CSAPILGTGNYGYTF
- - TRBJ1-5 TRBV15 TGTGCCACCAGCAGAGAGGGTGTAAGCAATCAGCCCCAGCATTTT CATSREGVSNQPQHF
- many TRBJ2-6 TRBV2 TGCGCCAGCAGCGGTGGGGCTGGGGCCAACGTCCTGACTTTC CASSGGAGANVLTF
TRBD2 - TRBJ2-7 TRBV6-5 TGTGCCAGCAGTTACTCGAGCGGACTAGCGGGTTCCTACGAGCAGTACTTC CASSYSSGLAGSYEQYF
- few TRBJ1-4 TRBV11-2 TGTGCCAGCAGCTTCACCGGGGGGCGTTGGGTTGAAAAACTGTTTTTT CASSFTGGRWVEKLFF
- - TRBJ1-1 TRBV6-2/TRBV6-3 TGTGCCAGCAGACTCGTGGGTCTCTTCTTT CASRLVGLFF
TRBD1 few TRBJ1-2 TRBV18 TGTGCCAGCTCACCCCGGGACAGGGGGATTAACCGCTATGGCTACACCTTC CASSPRDRGINRYGYTF
- - TRBJ2-3 TRBV4-1 TGCGCCAGCAGCCCCCCCCGCGGGGCGGGGGATACGCAGTATTTT CASSPPRGAGDTQYF
- - TRBJ2-3 TRBV27 TGTGCCAGCTCCCCCGGACGTGATGGCACAGATACGCAGTATTTT CASSPGRDGTDTQYF
- - TRBJ2-7 TRBV2 TGTGCCAGCAGGGGCGGGCCCACAGGCTACGAGCAGTACTTC CASRGGPTGYEQYF
TRBD1 - TRBJ2-5 TRBV12-3/TRBV12-4 TGTGCCAGCGGTTATTCAGGGGGTTACTACAATGAGCAGTACTTC CASGYSGGYYNEQYF
- few TRBJ2-3 TRBV6-5 TGTGCCAGCAGTTACTCGTTCCGTCGGGCAGATACGCAGTATTTT CASSYSFRRADTQYF
- few TRBJ1-1 TRBV29-1 TGCAGCGTTGTGGATCTGGCAGTTGGTGGTGAAGCTTTCTTT CSVVDLAVGGEAFF
- - TRBJ2-7 TRBV25-1 TGTGCCAGCAGTGAAATGGGGACGGCAGACTACGAGCAGTACTTC CASSEMGTADYEQYF
- - TRBJ1-5 TRBV7-9 TGTGCCAGCAGCTTAGACGGACGCGGGCAGCCCCAGCATTTT CASSLDGRGQPQHF
TRBD1 - TRBJ1-1 TRBV5-1 TGCGCCAGCAGGCGGGACAGCATGAACACTGAAGCTTTCTTT CASRRDSMNTEAFF
TRBD2 few TRBJ2-7 TRBV7-2 TGTGCCAGCAGCTTAATTAGCGGGGGGGTCTACGAGCAGTACTTC CASSLISGGVYEQYF
- few TRBJ1-4 TRBV7-9 TGTGCCAGCAGCTTAGGGAAGGAACTGTTTTTT CASSLGKELFF
TRBD1 - TRBJ2-7 TRBV20-1 TGCAGTGCCACCGACAGGGGGCACTACGAGCAGTACTTC CSATDRGHYEQYF
- few TRBJ1-2 TRBV5-1 TGCGCCAGCAGCTTGGAGCGGTTGGGCTACACCTTC CASSLERLGYTF